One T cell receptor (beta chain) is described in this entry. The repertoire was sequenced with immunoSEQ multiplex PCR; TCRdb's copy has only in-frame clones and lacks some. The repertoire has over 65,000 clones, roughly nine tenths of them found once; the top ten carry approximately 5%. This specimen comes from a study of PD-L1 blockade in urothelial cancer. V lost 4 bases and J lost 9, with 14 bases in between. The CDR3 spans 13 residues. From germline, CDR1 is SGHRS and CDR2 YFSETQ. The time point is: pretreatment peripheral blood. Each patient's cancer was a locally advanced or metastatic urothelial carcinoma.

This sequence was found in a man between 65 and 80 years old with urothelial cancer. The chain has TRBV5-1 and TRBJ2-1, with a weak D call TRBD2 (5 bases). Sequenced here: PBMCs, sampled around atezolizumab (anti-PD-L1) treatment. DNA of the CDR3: TGCGCCAGCAGCCATGAATTAGGAGGTGAGCAGTTCTTC. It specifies CASSHELGGEQFF.